The entry that follows covers one T cell receptor (beta chain) sequence. What it binds is not known. Researchers defined stable Graves' hyperthyroidism as no ophthalmopathy progression within 18 months. V was clipped by 6 bases and J by 7 bases; unmatched bases: 17. The CDR3 runs to 16 residues. Germline CDR1 is SGHDN and CDR2 is FVKESK. There were TCR beta CDR3 regions amplified from RNA transcripts. HTBI primers drove first-round RT-PCR of the TCR CDR3. TCRdb used MiXCR to reprocess the multiplex PCR reads, holding one entry per CDR3 protein. Of about 200,000 distinct CDR3 sequences listed, approximately 16% were seen once; the top ten hold roughly 55%. The sample comes from a study of T cells in Graves' hyperthyroidism and ophthalmopathy. General observations from the study: Also found in blood were most expanded thyroid clonotypes above 0.001.

The sequencing sample was made of blood. The chain combines TRBV14 with TRBJ2-7, with TRBD1 matching over 8 bases. This receptor was identified in a woman aged 45 to 65 with Graves' hyperthyroidism. For the CDR3, the DNA is TGTGCCAGCAGTTCCCCCCGGACAGGGCGGTTCAGGGAGCAGTACTTC. Residues: CASSSPRTGRFREQYF.